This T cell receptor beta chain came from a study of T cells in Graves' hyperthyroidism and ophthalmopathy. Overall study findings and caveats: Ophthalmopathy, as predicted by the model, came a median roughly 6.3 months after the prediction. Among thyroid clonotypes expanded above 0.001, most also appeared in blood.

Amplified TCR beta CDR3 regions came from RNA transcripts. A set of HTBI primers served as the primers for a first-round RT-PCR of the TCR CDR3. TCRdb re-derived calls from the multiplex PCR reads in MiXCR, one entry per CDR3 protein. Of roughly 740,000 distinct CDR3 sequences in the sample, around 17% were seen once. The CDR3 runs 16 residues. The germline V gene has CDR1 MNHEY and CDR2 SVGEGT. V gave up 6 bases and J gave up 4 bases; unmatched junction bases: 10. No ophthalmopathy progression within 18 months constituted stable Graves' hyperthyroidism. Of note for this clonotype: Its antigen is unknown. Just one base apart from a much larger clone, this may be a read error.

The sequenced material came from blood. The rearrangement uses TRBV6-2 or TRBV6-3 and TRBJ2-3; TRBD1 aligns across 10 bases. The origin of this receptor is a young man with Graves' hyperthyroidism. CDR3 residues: CASSRPGTGVADTQYF. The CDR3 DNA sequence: TGTGCCAGCAGCCGACCGGGGACAGGGGTAGCAGATACGCAGTATTTT.